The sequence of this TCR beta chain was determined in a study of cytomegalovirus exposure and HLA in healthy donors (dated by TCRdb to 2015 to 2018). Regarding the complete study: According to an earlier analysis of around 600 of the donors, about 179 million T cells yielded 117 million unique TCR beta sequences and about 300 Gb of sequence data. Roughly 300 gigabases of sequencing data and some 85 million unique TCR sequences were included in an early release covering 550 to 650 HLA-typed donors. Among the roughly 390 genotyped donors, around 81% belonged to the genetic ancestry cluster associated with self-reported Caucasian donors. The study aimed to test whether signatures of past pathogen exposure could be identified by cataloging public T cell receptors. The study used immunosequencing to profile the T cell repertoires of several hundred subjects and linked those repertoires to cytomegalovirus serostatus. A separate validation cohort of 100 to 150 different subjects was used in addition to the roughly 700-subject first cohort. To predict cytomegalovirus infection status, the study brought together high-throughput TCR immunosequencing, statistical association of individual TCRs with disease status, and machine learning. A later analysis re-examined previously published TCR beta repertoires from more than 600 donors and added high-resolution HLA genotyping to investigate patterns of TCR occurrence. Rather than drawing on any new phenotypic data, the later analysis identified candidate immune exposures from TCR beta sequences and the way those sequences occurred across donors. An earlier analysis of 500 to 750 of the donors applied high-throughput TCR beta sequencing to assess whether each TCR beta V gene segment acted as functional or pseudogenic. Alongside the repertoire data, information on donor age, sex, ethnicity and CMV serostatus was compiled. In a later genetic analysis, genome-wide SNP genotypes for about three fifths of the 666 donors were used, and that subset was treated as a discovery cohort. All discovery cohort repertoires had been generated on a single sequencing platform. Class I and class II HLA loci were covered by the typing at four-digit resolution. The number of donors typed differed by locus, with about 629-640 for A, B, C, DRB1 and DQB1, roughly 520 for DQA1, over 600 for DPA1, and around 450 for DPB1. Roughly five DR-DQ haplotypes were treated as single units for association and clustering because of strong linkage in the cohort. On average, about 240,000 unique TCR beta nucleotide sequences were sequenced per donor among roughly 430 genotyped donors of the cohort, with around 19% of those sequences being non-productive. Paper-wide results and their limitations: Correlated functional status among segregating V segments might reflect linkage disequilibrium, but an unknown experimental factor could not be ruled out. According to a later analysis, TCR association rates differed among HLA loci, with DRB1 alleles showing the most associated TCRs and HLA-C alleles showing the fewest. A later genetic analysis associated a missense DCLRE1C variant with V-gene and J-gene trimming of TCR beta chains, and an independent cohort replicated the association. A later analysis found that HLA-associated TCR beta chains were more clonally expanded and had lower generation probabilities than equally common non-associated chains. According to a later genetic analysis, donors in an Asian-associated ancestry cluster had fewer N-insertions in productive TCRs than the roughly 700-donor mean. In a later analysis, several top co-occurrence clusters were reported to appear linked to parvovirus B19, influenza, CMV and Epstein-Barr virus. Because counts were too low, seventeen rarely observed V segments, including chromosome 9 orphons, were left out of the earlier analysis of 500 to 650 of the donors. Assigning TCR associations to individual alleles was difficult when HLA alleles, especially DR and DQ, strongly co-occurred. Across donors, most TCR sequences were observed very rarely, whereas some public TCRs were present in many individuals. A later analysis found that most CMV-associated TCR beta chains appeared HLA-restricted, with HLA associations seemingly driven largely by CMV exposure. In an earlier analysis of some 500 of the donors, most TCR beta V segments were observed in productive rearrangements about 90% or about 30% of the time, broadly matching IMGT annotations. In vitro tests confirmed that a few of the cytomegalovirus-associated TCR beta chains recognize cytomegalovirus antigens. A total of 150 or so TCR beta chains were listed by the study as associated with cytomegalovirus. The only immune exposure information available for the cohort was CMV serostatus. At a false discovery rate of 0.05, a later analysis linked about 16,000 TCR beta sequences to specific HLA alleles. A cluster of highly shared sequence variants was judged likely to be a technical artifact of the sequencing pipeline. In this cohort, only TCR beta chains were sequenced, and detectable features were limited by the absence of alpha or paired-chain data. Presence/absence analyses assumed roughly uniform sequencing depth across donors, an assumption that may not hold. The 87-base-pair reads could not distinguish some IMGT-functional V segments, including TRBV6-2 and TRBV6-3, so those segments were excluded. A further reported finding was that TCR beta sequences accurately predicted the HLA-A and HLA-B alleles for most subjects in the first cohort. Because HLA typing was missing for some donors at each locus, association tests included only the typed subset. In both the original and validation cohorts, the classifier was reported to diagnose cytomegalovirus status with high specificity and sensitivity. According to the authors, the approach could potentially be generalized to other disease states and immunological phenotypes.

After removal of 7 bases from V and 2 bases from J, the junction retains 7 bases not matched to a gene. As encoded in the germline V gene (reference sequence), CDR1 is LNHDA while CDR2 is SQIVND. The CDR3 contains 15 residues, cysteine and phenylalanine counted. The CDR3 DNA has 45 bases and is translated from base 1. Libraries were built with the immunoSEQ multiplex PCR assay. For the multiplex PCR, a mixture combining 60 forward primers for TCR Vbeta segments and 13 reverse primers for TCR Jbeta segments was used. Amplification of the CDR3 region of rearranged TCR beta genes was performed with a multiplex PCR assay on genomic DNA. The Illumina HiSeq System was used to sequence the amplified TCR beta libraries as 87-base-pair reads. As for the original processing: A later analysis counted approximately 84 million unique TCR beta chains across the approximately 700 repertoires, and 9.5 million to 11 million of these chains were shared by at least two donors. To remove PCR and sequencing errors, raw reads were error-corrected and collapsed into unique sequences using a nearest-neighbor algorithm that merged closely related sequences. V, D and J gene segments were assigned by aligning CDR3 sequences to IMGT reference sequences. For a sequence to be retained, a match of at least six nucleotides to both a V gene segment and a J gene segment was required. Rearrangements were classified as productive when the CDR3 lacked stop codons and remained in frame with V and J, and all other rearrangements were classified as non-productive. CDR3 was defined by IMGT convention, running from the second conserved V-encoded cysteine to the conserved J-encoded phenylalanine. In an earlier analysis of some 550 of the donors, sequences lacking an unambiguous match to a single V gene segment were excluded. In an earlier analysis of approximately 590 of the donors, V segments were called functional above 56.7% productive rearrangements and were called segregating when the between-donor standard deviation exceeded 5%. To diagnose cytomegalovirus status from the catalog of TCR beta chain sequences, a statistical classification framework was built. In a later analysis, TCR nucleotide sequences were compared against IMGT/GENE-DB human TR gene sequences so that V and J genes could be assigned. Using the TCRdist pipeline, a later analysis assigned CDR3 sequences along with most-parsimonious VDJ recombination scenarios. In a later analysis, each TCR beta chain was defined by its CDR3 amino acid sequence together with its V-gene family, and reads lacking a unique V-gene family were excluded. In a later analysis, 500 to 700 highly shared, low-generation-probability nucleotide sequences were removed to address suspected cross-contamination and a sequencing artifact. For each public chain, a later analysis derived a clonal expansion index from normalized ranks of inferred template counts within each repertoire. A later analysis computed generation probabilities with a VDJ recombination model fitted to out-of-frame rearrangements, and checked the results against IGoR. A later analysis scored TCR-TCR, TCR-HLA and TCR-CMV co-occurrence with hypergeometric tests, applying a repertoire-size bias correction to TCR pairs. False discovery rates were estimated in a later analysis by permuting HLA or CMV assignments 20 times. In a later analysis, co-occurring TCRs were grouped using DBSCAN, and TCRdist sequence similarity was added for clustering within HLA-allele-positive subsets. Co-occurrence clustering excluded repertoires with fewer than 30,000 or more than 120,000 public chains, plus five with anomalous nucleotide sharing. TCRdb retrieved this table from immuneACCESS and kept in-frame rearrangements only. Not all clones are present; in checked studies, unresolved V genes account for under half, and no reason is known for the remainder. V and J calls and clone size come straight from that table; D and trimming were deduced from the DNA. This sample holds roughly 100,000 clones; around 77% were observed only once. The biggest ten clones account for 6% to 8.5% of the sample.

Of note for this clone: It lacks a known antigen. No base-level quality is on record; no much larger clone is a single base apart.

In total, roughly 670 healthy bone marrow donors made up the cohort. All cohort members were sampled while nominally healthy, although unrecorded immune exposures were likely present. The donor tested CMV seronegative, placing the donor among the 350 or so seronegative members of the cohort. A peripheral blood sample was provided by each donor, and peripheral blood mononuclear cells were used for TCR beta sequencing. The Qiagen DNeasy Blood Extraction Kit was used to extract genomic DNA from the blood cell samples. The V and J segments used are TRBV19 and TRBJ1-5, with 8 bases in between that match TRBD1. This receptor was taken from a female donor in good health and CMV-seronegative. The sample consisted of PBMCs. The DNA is TGTGCCAGTACGTATACAGGGGGAGGCAATCAGCCCCAGCATTTT. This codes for CASTYTGGGNQPQHF.